What follows is one TCR beta chain and its context. Trimming shortened V by 1 base and J by 2 bases, and 9 bases separated the two germline ends. The germline V gene has CDR1 SEHNR and CDR2 FQNEAQ (reference sequence). The CDR3 spans 14 residues. The record originates from a study of T cell responses to AZD1222 COVID-19 vaccine. Study-level background: It was second doses at about 4 or about 12 weeks that were pooled.

TCRdb's table, derived via immunoSEQ multiplex PCR, lists solely in-frame clones and lacks some. Found here are about 140,000 clones, approximately 90% of them singletons; the top ten hold 1.5% to 2%. The receptor was isolated from an adult in good health. This sample comprised peripheral blood, obtained on day 0 of AZD1222 vaccination. This chain connects TRBV7-9 to TRBJ2-7; possibly TRBD2 for D (6 bases). The CDR3 protein is CASSLEGGTYEQYF. CDR3 nucleotide sequence: TGTGCCAGCAGCTTAGAAGGCGGGACCTACGAGCAGTACTTC.